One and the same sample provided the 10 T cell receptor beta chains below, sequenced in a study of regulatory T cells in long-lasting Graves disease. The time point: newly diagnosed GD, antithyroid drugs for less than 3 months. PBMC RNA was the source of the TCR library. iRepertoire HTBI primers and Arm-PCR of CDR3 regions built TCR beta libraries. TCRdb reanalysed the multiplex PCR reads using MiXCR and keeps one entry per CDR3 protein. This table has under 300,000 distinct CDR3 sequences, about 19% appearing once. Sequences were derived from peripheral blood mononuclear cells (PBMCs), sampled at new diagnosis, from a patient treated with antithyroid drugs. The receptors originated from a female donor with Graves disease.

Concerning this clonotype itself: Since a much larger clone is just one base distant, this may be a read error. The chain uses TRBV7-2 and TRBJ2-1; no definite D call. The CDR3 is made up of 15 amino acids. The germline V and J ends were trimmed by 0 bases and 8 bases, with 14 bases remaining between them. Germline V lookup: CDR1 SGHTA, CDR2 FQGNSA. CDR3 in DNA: TGTGCCAGCAGCTTAGCCCGGGTGGAGTACGATGAGCAGTTCTTC. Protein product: CASSLARVEYDEQFF.

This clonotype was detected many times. The CDR3 DNA sequence: TGTGCCAGCAGACCTCCGGCCTCCGGGGAGACCCAGTACTTC. Its protein product is CASRPPASGETQYF. The chain uses TRBV11-3 and TRBJ2-5; D not resolved. The CDR3 spans 14 residues. From germline, CDR1 is SGHNT and CDR2 YENEEA. The V gene lost 6 bases and the J gene lost 5 bases, with 16 bases spanning the gap.

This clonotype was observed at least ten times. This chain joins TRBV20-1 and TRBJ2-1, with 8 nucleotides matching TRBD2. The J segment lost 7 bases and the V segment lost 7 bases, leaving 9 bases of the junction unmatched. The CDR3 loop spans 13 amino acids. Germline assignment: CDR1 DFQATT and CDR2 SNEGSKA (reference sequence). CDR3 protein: CSGAGGRVNEQFF. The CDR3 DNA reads TGCAGTGGCGCGGGAGGCCGTGTTAATGAGCAGTTCTTC.

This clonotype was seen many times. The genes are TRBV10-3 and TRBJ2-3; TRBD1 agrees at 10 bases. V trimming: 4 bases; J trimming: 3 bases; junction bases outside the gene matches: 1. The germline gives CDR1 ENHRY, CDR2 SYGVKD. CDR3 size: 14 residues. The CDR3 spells CAISGTGGTDTQYF. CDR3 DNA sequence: TGTGCCATCAGTGGGACAGGGGGAACAGATACGCAGTATTTT.

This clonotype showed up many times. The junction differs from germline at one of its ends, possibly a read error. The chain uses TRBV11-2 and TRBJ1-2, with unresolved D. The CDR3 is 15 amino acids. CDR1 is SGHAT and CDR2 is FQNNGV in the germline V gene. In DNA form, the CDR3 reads TGTGCCAGCAGCTTAGATCCCTCGGGCGTCGGCCAAATTGACTTC. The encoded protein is CASSLDPSGVGQIDF.

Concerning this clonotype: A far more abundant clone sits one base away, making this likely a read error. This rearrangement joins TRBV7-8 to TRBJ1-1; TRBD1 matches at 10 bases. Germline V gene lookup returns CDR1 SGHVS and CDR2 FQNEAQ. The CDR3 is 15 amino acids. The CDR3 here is CASSIRQGAGPEASF. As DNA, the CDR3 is TGTGCCAGCAGCATAAGACAGGGGGCCGGCCCTGAAGCTTCCTTT.

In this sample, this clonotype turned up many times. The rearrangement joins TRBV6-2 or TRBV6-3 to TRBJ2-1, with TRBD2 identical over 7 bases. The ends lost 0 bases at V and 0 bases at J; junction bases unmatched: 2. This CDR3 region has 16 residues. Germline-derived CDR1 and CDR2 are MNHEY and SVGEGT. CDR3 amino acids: CASSYSGGSSYNEQFF. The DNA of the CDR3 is TGTGCCAGCAGTTACTCAGGCGGGAGCTCCTACAATGAGCAGTTCTTC.

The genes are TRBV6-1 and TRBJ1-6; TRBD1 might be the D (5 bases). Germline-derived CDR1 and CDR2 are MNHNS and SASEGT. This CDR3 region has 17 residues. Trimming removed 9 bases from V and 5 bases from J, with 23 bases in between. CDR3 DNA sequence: TGTGCCAGTCTGAAGACAGCAGGCTCCCTCAATAATTCACCCCTCCACTTT. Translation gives CASLKTAGSLNNSPLHF.

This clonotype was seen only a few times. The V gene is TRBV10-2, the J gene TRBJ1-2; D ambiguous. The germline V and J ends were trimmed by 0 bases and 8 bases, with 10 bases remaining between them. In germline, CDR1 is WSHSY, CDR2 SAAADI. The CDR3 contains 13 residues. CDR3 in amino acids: CASSESVSSGYTF. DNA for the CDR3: TGCGCCAGCAGTGAGTCTGTTAGTAGCGGCTACACCTTC.

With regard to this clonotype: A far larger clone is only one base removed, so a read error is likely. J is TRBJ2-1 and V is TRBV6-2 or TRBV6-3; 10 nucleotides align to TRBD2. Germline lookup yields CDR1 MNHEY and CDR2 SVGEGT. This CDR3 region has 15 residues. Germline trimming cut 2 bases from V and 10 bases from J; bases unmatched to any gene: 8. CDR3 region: CASSYRTSGIREQFF. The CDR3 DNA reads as TGTGCCAGCAGTTACCGGACTAGCGGTATACGCGAGCAGTTCTTC.